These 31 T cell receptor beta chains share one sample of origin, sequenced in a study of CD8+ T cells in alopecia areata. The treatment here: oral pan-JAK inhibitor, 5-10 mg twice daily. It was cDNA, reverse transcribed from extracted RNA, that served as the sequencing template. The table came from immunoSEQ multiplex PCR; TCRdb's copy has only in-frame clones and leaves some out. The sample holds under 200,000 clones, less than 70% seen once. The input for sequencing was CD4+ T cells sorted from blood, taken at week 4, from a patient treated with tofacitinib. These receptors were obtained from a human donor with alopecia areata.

CDR3: CASSLDTGIQPQHF. CDR3 bases: TGCGCCAGCAGCTTGGATACAGGGATCCAGCCCCAGCATTTT. The chain is built from TRBV5-1 and TRBJ1-5; possible D gene TRBD1, 6 bases. Germline loops: CDR1 SGHRS, CDR2 YFSETQ. The CDR3 has 14 residues. Trimming cost V 0 bases and J 7 bases, with 11 bases left between them.

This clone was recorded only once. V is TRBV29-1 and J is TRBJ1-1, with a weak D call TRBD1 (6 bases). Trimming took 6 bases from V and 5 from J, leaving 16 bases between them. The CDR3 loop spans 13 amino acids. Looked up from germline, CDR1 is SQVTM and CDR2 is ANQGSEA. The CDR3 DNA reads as TGCAGCGTCCCGAAGGGGAGGGGGACTGAAGCTTTCTTT. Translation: CSVPKGRGTEAFF.

The CDR3, as DNA: TGCGCCAGCAGCCAAGGGACTGGCGAAGAGACCCAGTACTTC. Translated: CASSQGTGEETQYF. The chain has TRBV5-1 and TRBJ2-5, with D possibly matching TRBD2 (6 bases). Trimming took 4 bases from V and 3 from J, leaving 13 bases between them. In germline, CDR1 is SGHRS, CDR2 YFSETQ. CDR3 length: 14 amino acids.

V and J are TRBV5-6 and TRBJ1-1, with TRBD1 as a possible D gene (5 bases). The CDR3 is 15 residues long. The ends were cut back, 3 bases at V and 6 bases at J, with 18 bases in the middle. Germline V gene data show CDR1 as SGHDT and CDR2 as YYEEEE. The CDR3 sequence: CASSWGRQSIAEAFF. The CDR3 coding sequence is TGTGCCAGCAGCTGGGGCCGACAGTCAATCGCTGAAGCTTTCTTT. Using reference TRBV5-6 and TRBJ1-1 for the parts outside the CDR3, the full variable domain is DAGVTQSPTHLIKTRGQQVTLRCSPKSGHDTVSWYQQALGQGPQFIFQYYEEEERQRGNFPDRFSGHQFPNYSSELNVNALLLGDSALYLCASSWGRQSIAEAFFGQGTRLTVV.

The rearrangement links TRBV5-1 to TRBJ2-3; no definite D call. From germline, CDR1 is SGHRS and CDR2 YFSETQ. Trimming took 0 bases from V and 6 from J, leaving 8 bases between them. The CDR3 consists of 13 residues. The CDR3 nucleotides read TGCGCCAGCAGCTTGGGGACCGCCGATACGCAGTATTTT. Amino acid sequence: CASSLGTADTQYF.

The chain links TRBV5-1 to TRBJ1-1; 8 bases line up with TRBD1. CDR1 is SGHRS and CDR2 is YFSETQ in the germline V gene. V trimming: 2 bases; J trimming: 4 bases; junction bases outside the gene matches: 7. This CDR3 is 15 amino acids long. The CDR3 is CASSFQGAGGTEAFF. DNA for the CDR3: TGCGCCAGCAGCTTCCAGGGGGCCGGGGGCACTGAAGCTTTCTTT.

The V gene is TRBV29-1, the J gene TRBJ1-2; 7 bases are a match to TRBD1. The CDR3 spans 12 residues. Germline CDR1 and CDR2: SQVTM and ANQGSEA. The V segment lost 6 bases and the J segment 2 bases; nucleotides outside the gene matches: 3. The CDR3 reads CSVVQGNYGYTF. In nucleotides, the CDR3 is TGCAGCGTCGTACAGGGGAACTATGGCTACACCTTC.

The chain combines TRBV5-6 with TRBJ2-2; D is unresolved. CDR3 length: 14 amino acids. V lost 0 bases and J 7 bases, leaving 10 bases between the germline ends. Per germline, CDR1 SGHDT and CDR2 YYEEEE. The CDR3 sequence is CASSLGPGVGELFF. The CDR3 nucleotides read TGTGCCAGCAGCTTGGGTCCGGGTGTCGGGGAGCTGTTTTTT.

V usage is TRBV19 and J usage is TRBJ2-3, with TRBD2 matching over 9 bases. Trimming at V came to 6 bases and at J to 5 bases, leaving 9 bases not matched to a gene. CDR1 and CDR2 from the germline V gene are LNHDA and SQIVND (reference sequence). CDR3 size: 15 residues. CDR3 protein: CASSWERGARDTQYF. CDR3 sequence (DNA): TGTGCCAGTAGCTGGGAGCGGGGGGCCAGAGATACGCAGTATTTT.

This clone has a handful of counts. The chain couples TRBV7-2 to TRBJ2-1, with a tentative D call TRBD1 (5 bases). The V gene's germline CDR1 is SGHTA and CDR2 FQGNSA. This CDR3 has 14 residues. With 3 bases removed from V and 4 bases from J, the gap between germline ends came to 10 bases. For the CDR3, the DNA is TGTGCCAGCAGCTTCTCCGGACAATACAATGAGCAGTTCTTC. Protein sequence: CASSFSGQYNEQFF.

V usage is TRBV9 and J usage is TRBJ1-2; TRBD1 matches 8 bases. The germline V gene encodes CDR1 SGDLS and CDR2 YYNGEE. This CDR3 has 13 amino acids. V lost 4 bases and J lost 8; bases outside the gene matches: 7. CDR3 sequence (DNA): TGTGCCAGCAGCTTCTTACAGGGGGAAGGCTACACCTTC. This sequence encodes CASSFLQGEGYTF.

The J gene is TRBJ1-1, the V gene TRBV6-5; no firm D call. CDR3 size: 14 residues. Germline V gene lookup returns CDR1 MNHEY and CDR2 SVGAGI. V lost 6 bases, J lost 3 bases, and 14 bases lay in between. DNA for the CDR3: TGTGCCAGCAGGCTTTACAGAGGCGACACTGAAGCTTTCTTT. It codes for CASRLYRGDTEAFF.

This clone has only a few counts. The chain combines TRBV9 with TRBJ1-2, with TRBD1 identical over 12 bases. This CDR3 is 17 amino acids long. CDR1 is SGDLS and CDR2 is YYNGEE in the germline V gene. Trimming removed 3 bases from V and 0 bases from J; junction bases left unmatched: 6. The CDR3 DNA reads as TGTGCCAGCAGCGCCGGGACAGGGGGCTCCACTAACTATGGCTACACCTTC. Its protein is CASSAGTGGSTNYGYTF. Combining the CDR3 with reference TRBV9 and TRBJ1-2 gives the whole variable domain DSGVTQTPKHLITATGQRVTLRCSPRSGDLSVYWYQQSLDQGLQFLIQYYNGEERAKGNILERFSAQQFPDLHSELNLSSLELGDSALYFCASSAGTGGSTNYGYTFGSGTRLTVV.

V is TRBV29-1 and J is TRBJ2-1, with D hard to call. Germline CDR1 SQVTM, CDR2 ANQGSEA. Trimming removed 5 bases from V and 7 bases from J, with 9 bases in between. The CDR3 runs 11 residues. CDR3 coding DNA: TGCAGCGTTTTTTACTTTAATGAGCAGTTCTTC. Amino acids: CSVFYFNEQFF.

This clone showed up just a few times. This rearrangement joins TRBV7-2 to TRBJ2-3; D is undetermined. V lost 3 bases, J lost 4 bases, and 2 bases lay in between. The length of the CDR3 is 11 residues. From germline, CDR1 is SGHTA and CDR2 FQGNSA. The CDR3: CASSLSDTQYF. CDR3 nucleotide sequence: TGTGCCAGCAGCTTGTCAGATACGCAGTATTTT.

The CDR3 nucleotides read TGTGCCAGCAGCACGGGACTAGCGAGCTACGAGCAGTACTTC. It translates to CASSTGLASYEQYF. The J gene is TRBJ2-7, the V gene TRBV2, with 10 nucleotides matching TRBD2. Germline-derived CDR1 and CDR2 are SNHLY and FYNNEI. The J segment lost 3 bases and the V segment lost 6 bases, leaving 5 bases of the junction unmatched. This CDR3 spans 14 amino acids.

CDR3 loop: CAWSDQWNTEAFF. The DNA of the CDR3 is TGTGCCTGGAGTGATCAGTGGAACACTGAAGCTTTCTTT. The chain carries TRBV30 and TRBJ1-1; no clear D. V dropped 1 base and J dropped 1 base, with 7 bases sitting between them. From germline, CDR1 is GTSNPN and CDR2 SVGIG (reference sequence). This CDR3 region has 13 residues.

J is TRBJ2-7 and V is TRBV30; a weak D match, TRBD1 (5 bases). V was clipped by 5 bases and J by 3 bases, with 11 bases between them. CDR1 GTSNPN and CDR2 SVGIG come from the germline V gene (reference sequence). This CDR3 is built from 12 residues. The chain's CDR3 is CAWGPRVYEQYF. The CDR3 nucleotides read TGTGCCTGGGGGCCCAGGGTCTACGAGCAGTACTTC.

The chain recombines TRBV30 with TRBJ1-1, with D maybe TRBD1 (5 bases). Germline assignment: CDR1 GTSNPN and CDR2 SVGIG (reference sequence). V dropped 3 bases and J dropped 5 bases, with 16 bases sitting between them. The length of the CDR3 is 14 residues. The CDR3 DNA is TGTGCCTGGAGGCCTCGGGGAGGGACGACTGAAGCTTTCTTT. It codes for CAWRPRGGTTEAFF.

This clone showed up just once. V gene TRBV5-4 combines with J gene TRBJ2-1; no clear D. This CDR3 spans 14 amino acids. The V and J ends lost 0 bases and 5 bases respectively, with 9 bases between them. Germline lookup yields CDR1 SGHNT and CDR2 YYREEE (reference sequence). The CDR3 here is CASSLVGGHNEQFF. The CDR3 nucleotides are TGTGCCAGCAGCTTGGTTGGCGGCCACAATGAGCAGTTCTTC.

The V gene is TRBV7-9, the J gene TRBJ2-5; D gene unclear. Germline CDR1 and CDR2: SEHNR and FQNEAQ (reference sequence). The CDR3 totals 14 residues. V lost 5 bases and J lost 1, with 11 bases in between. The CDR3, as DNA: TGTGCCAGCAGCCCAGTGTCGGGCCAAGAGACCCAGTACTTC. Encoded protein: CASSPVSGQETQYF.

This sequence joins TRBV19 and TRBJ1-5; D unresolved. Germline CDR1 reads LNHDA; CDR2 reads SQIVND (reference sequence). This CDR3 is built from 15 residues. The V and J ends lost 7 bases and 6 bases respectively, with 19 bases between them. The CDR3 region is CASTNSMRELQPQHF. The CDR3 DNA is TGTGCCAGTACCAACTCGATGAGGGAGCTTCAGCCCCAGCATTTT.

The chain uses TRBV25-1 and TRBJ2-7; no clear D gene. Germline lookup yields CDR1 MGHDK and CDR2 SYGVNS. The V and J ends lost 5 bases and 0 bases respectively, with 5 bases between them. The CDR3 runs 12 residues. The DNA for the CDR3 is TGTGCCAGCAGTCGTCTCTCCTACGAGCAGTACTTC. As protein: CASSRLSYEQYF.

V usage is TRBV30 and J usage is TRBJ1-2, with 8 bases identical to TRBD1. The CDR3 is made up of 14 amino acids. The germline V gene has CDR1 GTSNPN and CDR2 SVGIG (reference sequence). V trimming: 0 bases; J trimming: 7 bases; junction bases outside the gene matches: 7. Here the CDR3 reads CAWSVNRGKSGYTF. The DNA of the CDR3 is TGTGCCTGGAGTGTTAACAGGGGGAAAAGTGGCTACACCTTC.

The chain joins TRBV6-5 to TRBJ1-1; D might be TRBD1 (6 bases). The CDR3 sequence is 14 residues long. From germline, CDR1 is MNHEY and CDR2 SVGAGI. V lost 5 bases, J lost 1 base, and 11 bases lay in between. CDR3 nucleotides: TGTGCCAGCAGTGATGGACAGACGAACACTGAAGCTTTCTTT. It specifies CASSDGQTNTEAFF.

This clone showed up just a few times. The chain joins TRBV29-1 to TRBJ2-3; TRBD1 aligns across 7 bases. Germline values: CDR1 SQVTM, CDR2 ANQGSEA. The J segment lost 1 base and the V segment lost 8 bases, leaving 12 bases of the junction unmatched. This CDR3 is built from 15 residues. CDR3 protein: CSPTLAGTGTDTQYF. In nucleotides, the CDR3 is TGCAGCCCTACCTTGGCCGGGACAGGCACAGATACGCAGTATTTT.

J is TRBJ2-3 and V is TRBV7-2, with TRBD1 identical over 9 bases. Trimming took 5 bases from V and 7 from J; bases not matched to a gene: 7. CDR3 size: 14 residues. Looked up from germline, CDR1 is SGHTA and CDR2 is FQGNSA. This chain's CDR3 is CASSDRGGKNTQYF. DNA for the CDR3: TGTGCCAGCAGCGACAGGGGGGGAAAAAATACGCAGTATTTT.

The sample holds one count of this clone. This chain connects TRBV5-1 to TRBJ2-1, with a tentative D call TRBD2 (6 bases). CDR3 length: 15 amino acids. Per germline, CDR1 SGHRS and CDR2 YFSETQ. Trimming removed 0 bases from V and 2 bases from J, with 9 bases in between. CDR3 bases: TGCGCCAGCAGCTTGGAGCCTAGCGCCTACAATGAGCAGTTCTTC. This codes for CASSLEPSAYNEQFF.

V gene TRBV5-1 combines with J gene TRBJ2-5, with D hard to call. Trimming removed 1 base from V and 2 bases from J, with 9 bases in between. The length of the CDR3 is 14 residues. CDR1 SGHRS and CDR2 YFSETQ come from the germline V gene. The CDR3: CASSLSIIQETQYF. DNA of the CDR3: TGCGCCAGCAGCTTGTCTATTATTCAAGAGACCCAGTACTTC. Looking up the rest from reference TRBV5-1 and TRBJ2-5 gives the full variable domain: KAGVTQTPRYLIKTRGQQVTLSCSPISGHRSVSWYQQTPGQGLQFLFEYFSETQRNKGNFPGRFSGRQFSNSRSEMNVSTLELGDSALYLCASSLSIIQETQYFGPGTRLLVL.

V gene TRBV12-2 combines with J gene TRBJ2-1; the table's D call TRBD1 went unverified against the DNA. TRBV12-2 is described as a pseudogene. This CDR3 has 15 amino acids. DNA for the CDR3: TGTGCAAGTCGCTTAGATACACAGGAATACAATGAGCAGTTCTTC. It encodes CASRLDTQEYNEQFF.

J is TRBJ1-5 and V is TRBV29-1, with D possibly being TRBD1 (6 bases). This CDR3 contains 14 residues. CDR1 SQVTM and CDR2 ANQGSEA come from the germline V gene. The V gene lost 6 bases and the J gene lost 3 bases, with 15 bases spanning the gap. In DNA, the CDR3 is TGCAGCGTCGGTATACAGGGTAACAATCAGCCCCAGCATTTT. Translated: CSVGIQGNNQPQHF.